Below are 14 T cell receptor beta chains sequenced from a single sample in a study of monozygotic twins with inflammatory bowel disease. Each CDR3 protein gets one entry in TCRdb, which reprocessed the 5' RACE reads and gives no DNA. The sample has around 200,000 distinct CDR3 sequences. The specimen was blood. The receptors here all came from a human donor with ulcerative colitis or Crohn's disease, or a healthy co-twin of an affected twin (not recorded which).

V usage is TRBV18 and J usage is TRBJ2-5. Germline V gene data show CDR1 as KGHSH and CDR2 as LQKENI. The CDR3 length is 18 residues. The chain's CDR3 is CASSPRVRPGGTQETQYF.

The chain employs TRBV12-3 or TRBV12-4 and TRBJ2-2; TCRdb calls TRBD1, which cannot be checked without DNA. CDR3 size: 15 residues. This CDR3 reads CASSRDRAITGELFF.

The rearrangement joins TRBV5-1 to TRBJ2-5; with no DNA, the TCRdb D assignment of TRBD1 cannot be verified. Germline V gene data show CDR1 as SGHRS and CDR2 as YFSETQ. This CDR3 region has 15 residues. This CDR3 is CASSLVGTGQETQYF.

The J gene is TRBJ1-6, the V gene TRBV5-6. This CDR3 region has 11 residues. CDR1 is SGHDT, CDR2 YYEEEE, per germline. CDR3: CASSLSSDFHF.

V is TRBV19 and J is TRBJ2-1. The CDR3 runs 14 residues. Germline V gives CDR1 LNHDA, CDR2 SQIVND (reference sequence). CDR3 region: CASSTGGPYNEQFF.

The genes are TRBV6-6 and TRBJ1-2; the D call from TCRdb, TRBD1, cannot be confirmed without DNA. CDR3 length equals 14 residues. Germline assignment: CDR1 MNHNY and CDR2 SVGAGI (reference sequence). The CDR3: CASRQGRNNYGYTF.

The CDR3 here is CSAPRTGLYNEQFF. This sequence joins TRBV20-1 and TRBJ2-1; the TCRdb call, TRBD2, lacks DNA for checking. Germline V CDR1 and CDR2: DFQATT, SNEGSKA (reference sequence). The CDR3 sequence is 14 residues long.

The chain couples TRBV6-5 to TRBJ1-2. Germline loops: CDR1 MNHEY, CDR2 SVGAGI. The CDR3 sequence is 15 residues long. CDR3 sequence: CASSYSNNGNYGYTF.

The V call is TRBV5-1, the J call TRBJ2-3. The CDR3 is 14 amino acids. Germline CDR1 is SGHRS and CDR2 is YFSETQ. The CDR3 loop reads CASSSGQRADTQYF.

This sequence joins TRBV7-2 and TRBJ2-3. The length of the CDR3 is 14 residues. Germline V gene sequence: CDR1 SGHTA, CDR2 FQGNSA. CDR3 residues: CASGYRSSTDTQYF.

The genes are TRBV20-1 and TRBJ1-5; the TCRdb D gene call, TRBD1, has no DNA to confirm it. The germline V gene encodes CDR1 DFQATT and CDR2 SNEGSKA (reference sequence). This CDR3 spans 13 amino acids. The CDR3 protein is CSAPRGGDQPQHF.

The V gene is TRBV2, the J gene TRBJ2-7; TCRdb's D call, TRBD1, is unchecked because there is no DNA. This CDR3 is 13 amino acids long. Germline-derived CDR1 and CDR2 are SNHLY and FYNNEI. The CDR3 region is CASSLQGAYEQYF.

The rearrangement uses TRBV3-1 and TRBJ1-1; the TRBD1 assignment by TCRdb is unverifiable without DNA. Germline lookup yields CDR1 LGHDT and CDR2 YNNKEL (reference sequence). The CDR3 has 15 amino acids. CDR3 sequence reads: CASSQGRGVNTEAFF.

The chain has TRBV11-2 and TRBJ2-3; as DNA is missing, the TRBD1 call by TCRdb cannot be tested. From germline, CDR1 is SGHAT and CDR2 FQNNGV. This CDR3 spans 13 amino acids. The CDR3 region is CASSFSRADTQYF.